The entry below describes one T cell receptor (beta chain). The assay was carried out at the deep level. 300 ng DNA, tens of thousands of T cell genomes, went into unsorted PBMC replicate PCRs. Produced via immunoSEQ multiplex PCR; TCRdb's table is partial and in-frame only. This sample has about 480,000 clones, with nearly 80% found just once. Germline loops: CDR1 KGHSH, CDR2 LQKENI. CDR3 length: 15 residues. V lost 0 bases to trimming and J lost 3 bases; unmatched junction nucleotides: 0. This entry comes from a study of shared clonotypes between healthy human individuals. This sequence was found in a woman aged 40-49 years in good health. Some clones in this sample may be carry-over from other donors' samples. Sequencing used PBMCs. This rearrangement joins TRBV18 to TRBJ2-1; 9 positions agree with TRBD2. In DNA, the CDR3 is TGTGCCAGCTCACCACCTAGCGGGAGCTACAATGAGCAGTTCTTC. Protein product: CASSPPSGSYNEQFF.